What follows is one T cell receptor (beta chain) and its context. What it recognizes is unknown. This PCR relied on a set of 60 Vbeta primers and 13 Jbeta primers. Assay used: immunoSEQ multiplex PCR; TCRdb lists only in-frame clones, some missing. The table includes some 150,000 clones, 80% detected once. The data originate from a study of cytomegalovirus exposure and HLA in healthy donors. Study-wide context: Prior work identified around 120 million unique TCR beta sequences in 150 million to 200 million T cells. HLA-typed donors were the source of approximately 85 million unique TCRs, which an early data release held. Overall study results and limits: A later analysis reportedly identified an Asian-associated ancestry cluster as carrying fewer N-insertions than the approximately 670-donor mean. Researchers reported in a later analysis that common viral pathogens appeared linked to several top clusters.

Germline CDR1 and CDR2: LNHDA and SQIVND (reference sequence). Trimming removed 7 bases at V and 3 bases at J, with 16 bases between. The CDR3 extends over 15 amino acids. The chain joins TRBV19 to TRBJ1-5; D remains ambiguous. This sequence was found in a man between 18 and 35 years old in good health and CMV-seropositive. Sequences were obtained from PBMCs. The CDR3 DNA reads TGTGCCAGTACCGATGCCCCCGGGAACAATCAGCCCCAGCATTTT. It codes for CASTDAPGNNQPQHF.